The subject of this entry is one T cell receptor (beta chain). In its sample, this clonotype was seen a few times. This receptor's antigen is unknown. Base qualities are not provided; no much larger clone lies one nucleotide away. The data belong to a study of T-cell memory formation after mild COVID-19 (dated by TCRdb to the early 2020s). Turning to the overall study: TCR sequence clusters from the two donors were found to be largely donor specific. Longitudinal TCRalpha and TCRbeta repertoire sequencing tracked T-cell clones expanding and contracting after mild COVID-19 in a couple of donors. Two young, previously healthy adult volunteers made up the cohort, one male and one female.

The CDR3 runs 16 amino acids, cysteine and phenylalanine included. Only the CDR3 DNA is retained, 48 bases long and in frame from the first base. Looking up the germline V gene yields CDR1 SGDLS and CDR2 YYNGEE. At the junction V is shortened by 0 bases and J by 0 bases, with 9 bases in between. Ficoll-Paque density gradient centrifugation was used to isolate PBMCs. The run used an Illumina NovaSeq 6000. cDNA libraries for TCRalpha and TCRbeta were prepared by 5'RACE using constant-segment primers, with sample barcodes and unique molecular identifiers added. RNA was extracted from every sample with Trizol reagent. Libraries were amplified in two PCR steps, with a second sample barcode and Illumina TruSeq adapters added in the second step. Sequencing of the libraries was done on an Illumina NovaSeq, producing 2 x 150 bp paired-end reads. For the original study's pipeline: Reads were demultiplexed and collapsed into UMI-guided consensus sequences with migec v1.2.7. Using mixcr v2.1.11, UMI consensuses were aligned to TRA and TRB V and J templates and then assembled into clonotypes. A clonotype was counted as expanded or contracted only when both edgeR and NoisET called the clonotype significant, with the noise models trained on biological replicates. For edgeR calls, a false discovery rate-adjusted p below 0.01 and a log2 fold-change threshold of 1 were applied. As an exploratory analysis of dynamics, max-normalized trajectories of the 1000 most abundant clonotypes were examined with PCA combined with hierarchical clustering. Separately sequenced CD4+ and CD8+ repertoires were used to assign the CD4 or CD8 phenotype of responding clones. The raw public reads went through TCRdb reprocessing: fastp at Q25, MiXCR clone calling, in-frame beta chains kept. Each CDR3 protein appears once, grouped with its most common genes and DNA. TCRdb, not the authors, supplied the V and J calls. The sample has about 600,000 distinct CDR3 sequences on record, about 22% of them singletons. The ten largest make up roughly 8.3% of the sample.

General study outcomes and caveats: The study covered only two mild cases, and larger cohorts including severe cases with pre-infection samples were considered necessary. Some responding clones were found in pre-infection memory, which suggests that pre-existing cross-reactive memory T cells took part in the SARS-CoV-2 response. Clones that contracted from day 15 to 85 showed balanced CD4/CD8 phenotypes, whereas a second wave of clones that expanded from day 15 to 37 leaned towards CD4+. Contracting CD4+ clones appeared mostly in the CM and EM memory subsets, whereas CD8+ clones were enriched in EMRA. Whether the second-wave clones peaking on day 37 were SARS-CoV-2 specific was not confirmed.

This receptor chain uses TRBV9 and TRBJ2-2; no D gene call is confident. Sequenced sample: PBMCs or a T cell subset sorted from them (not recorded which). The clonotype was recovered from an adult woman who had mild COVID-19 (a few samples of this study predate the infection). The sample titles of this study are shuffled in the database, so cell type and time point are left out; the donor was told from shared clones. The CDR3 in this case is CASSVGGLTNTGELFF. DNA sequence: TGTGCCAGCAGCGTAGGAGGCCTCACGAACACCGGGGAGCTGTTTTTT.